A selection of T cell receptor beta chains follows, all from one sample in a study of T cell repertoires in cytomegalovirus infection. TCRdb redid the calling of the reads with MiXCR, one entry per CDR3 protein. The top ten clones hold more than 20% of a sample with fewer than 550,000 distinct CDR3 sequences, approximately 15% of them seen once. The material sequenced was CD8+ T cells from PBMCs. Receptors were obtained from a human donor in good health (CMV status not recorded). Some clones in this sample may be carry-over from other donors' samples. The CDR3 runs from the conserved cysteine through the conserved F or W. The D gene is left open where the match is weak. Only part of the rows carry a size: once, few, many, or a class if the clone is expanded.

d_gene	abundance	v_gene	j_gene	CDR3aa	CDR3nt
NA	many	TRBV7-2	TRBJ1-5	CASSLGGTPNQPQHF	TGTGCCAGCAGCTTAGGTGGTACGCCCAATCAGCCCCAGCATTTT
TRBD2	NA	TRBV29-1	TRBJ2-3	CSTETSGRATDTQYF	TGCAGCACTGAGACTAGCGGGAGGGCCACAGATACGCAGTATTTT
TRBD1	many	TRBV12-3/TRBV12-4	TRBJ1-5	CASSFKAGGAKGNQPQHF	TGTGCCAGCAGTTTTAAGGCAGGGGGCGCGAAGGGCAATCAGCCCCAGCATTTT
NA	many	TRBV27	TRBJ1-2	CASRTLENYGYTF	TGTGCCAGCCGGACACTCGAGAACTATGGCTACACCTTC
NA	many	TRBV14	TRBJ1-1	CASSQPNTEAFF	TGTGCCAGCAGCCAACCGAACACTGAAGCTTTCTTT
NA	few	TRBV19	TRBJ1-4	CARAGDPNEKLFF	TGTGCCAGAGCGGGCGATCCTAATGAAAAACTGTTTTTT
NA	once	TRBV27	TRBJ1-5	CASSLRTHLGYNQPQHF	TGTGCCAGCAGTTTACGGACCCACCTCGGGTACAATCAGCCCCAGCATTTT
NA	NA	TRBV6-6	TRBJ1-5	CASSYWAINQPQHF	TGTGCCAGCAGTTACTGGGCTATCAATCAGCCCCAGCATTTT
NA	many	TRBV2	TRBJ1-1	CASREYTEAFF	TGTGCCAGCAGGGAGTACACTGAAGCTTTCTTT
NA	many	TRBV12-3/TRBV12-4	TRBJ2-1	CASSLFGGRDW	TGTGCCAGCAGTTTGTTCGGGGGGCGAGATTGG
TRBD1	NA	TRBV29-1	TRBJ1-1	CSVANRGSGTEAFF	TGCAGCGTTGCTAACAGGGGTAGCGGGACTGAAGCTTTCTTT
NA	few	TRBV5-6	TRBJ2-4	CASSLRQGTKNIQYF	TGTGCCAGCAGCTTGAGGCAGGGAACCAAAAACATTCAGTACTTC
NA	many	TRBV7-8	TRBJ2-1	CASSPERGTSSYNEQFF	TGTGCCAGCAGCCCAGAGAGGGGGACGAGCTCCTACAATGAGCAGTTCTTC